These 25 T cell receptor beta chains came from one sample sequenced in a study of T cells in Graves' hyperthyroidism and ophthalmopathy. What was amplified from RNA transcripts were TCR beta CDR3 regions. The HTBI primer set was used in a first-round RT-PCR of the TCR CDR3. Each CDR3 protein is one row after TCRdb ran MiXCR on the multiplex PCR reads. The table shows over 150,000 distinct CDR3 sequences, with around 17% occurring only once. Sequencing was carried out using blood. These receptors all stem from a woman aged 45-59 years with Graves' hyperthyroidism.

In its sample, this clonotype was seen many times. J is TRBJ1-2 and V is TRBV12-3 or TRBV12-4; 7 bases fit TRBD1. The CDR3 is 15 amino acids. The V and J ends lost 3 bases and 4 bases, in that order; junction bases with no gene match: 8. CDR3 in amino acids: CASSLGDSQGYGYTF. Here the CDR3 DNA reads TGTGCCAGCAGTTTGGGGGACAGCCAAGGCTATGGCTACACCTTC.

The V and J genes are TRBV4-1 and TRBJ2-7; 8 nucleotides agree with TRBD1. This CDR3 is 16 amino acids long. Germline V gives CDR1 MGHRA, CDR2 YSYEKL. With V trimmed by 1 base and J by 3 bases, 8 bases remained unmatched. The CDR3 protein is CASSQGAQGAFYEQYF. The CDR3 nucleotides read TGCGCCAGCAGCCAAGGTGCGCAGGGGGCATTCTACGAGCAGTACTTC.

This clonotype was seen ten or more times. The rearrangement joins TRBV10-3 to TRBJ2-7; TRBD2 matches 10 bases. Looked up from germline, CDR1 is ENHRY and CDR2 is SYGVKD. With 3 bases clipped from V and 6 bases from J, the junction kept 14 bases outside the gene matches. The CDR3 loop spans 17 amino acids. CDR3 nucleotide sequence: TGTGCCATCAGTGAACTCTTGGAGCGGGAGGGCTTGGGCGAGCAGTACTTC. Its translation: CAISELLEREGLGEQYF.

This clonotype was seen at least ten times. The V call is TRBV2, the J call TRBJ2-5, with TRBD2 matching 8 bases. This CDR3 is 14 amino acids long. V lost 2 bases to trimming and J lost 4 bases; unmatched junction nucleotides: 3. Germline V gives CDR1 SNHLY, CDR2 FYNNEI. CDR3 sequence reads: CASSEPAGVETQYF. The CDR3 DNA follows: TGTGCCAGCAGTGAACCAGCGGGAGTAGAGACCCAGTACTTC.

The chain employs TRBV19 and TRBJ2-2; tentative D call: TRBD2 (6 bases). V lost 3 bases, J lost 8 bases, and 19 bases lay in between. CDR1 and CDR2 (germline): LNHDA, SQIVND (reference sequence). The CDR3 has 16 residues. CDR3 DNA: TGTGCCAGTAGTATTCCCTACGGGGGAGTAAGGGGGGAGCTGTTTTTT. Amino acid sequence: CASSIPYGGVRGELFF. The full variable domain, in which reference TRBV19 and TRBJ2-2 provide the parts outside the CDR3, is DGGITQSPKYLFRKEGQNVTLSCEQNLNHDAMYWYRQDPGQGLRLIYYSQIVNDFQKGDIAEGYSVSREKKESFPLTVTSAQKNPTAFYLCASSIPYGGVRGELFFGEGSRLTVL.

This clonotype came up many times. V usage is TRBV28 and J usage is TRBJ1-5; D unclear. Trimming removed 4 bases at V and 0 bases at J, with 1 base between. CDR1 and CDR2 (germline): MDHEN, SYDVKM. The CDR3 consists of 12 residues. The CDR3 sequence: CASSYSNQPQHF. Here the CDR3 DNA reads TGTGCCAGCAGTTATAGCAATCAGCCCCAGCATTTT.

In this sample, this clonotype turned up many times. V usage is TRBV20-1 and J usage is TRBJ2-3; D is possibly TRBD1 or TRBD2 (5 bases each). Trimming cost V 1 base and J 4 bases, with 12 bases left between them. Germline assignment: CDR1 DFQATT and CDR2 SNEGSKA (reference sequence). This CDR3 region has 14 residues. CDR3 sequence (DNA): TGCAGTGCTAGAGCCTGGGACCTCCCAGATACGCAGTATTTT. This sequence encodes CSARAWDLPDTQYF.

The chain combines TRBV14 with TRBJ2-1; 13 bases are shared with TRBD2. Germline V gene lookup returns CDR1 SGHDN and CDR2 FVKESK. This CDR3 region has 15 residues. V gave up 0 bases and J gave up 13 bases; unmatched junction bases: 6. This CDR3 reads CASSQDRGTSGEQFF. Here the CDR3 DNA reads TGTGCCAGCAGCCAAGATAGGGGGACTAGCGGGGAACAGTTCTTC.

As regards this clonotype: A much larger clone is a single base away; this may be a read error. This chain links TRBV6-1 with TRBJ1-5, with 9 bases fitting TRBD1. With V trimmed by 6 bases and J by 6 bases, 9 bases remained unmatched. Per the germline V gene, CDR1 is MNHNS and CDR2 is SASEGT. The CDR3 is 15 residues long. CDR3 amino acids: CASRPTTGGGQPQHF. The CDR3 DNA reads TGTGCCAGCAGACCAACGACAGGGGGAGGTCAGCCCCAGCATTTT.

V gene TRBV12-3 or TRBV12-4 combines with J gene TRBJ2-3; 7 bases are shared with TRBD1. The CDR3 covers 14 residues. Losses at the gene ends were 5 bases for V and 3 bases for J; bases not matched to a gene: 5. The CDR3 loop reads CASSGQAGTDTQYF. The CDR3 DNA reads TGTGCCAGCAGTGGACAGGCCGGGACAGATACGCAGTATTTT.

This clonotype was counted a few times. The chain employs TRBV6-4 and TRBJ2-7, with D hard to call. The CDR3 has 14 residues. Looked up from germline, CDR1 is MRHNA and CDR2 is SNTAGT. V lost 10 bases and J lost 3, with 19 bases in between. CDR3: CANGTPGPNYEQYF. CDR3 coding DNA: TGTGCCAACGGTACCCCCGGACCAAACTACGAGCAGTACTTC.

This chain connects TRBV20-1 to TRBJ2-1, with 10 bases lining up with TRBD2. The CDR3 runs 15 residues. Germline V CDR1 and CDR2: DFQATT, SNEGSKA (reference sequence). With 7 bases clipped from V and 3 bases from J, the junction kept 9 bases outside the gene matches. CDR3 region: CSVAAGTSVYNEQFF. The CDR3 coding sequence is TGCAGTGTCGCTGCCGGGACTAGCGTCTACAATGAGCAGTTCTTC.

This clonotype appeared many times. The CDR3 protein is CASRNSGTSYEQYF. As DNA, the CDR3 is TGTGCCAGCAGGAATAGCGGGACCTCCTACGAGCAGTACTTC. This rearrangement joins TRBV28 to TRBJ2-7; 8 nucleotides agree with TRBD2. CDR1 and CDR2 (germline): MDHEN, SYDVKM. With 6 bases clipped from V and 0 bases from J, the junction kept 4 bases outside the gene matches. The CDR3 has 14 residues.

This clonotype was seen more than once but under ten times. The chain joins TRBV24-1 to TRBJ2-2; D might be TRBD1 (5 bases). V lost 7 bases, J lost 1 base, and 15 bases lay in between. Germline V gene data show CDR1 as KGHDR and CDR2 as SFDVKD. The CDR3 consists of 16 residues. The CDR3 DNA reads as TGTGCCACCAGCCCCGACAGTCAAGGGAACACCGGGGAGCTGTTTTTT. Protein sequence: CATSPDSQGNTGELFF.

The chain joins TRBV4-1 to TRBJ1-2; D is undetermined. The CDR3 is 13 residues long. The V end was cut by 3 bases, the J end by 2 bases, with 7 bases between. Looked up from germline, CDR1 is MGHRA and CDR2 is YSYEKL. CDR3 DNA: TGCGCCAGCAGCCAGGGTCAGAACTATGGCTACACCTTC. Its translation: CASSQGQNYGYTF.

Here the CDR3 reads CASSLGGPHTGELFF. The DNA of the CDR3 is TGTGCCAGCAGTCTAGGAGGGCCGCACACCGGGGAGCTGTTTTTT. V and J are TRBV27 and TRBJ2-2; possible D gene TRBD2, 6 bases. Germline V CDR1 and CDR2: MNHEY, SMNVEV (reference sequence). This CDR3 contains 15 residues. The V end was cut by 5 bases, the J end by 3 bases, with 13 bases between.

This clonotype occurred many times. The V gene is TRBV7-8, the J gene TRBJ2-3, with 7 nucleotides matching TRBD2. The CDR3 contains 14 residues. The V and J ends lost 5 bases and 5 bases, in that order; junction bases with no gene match: 7. CDR1 and CDR2 (germline): SGHVS, FQNEAQ. The CDR3 coding sequence is TGTGCCAGCAGCCCAGCGGGATTGCAAGATACGCAGTATTTT. This sequence encodes CASSPAGLQDTQYF.

This clonotype came up many times. The chain combines TRBV28 with TRBJ1-5; 7 bases are shared with TRBD1. The CDR3 loop spans 15 amino acids. V trimming: 3 bases; J trimming: 4 bases; junction bases outside the gene matches: 6. In germline, CDR1 is MDHEN, CDR2 SYDVKM. The DNA for the CDR3 is TGTGCCAGCAGTTTCACAGGGGATAGGAATCAGCCCCAGCATTTT. Translation: CASSFTGDRNQPQHF.

The genes are TRBV12-3 or TRBV12-4 and TRBJ2-5; a weak D match, TRBD2 (6 bases). The CDR3 is 15 amino acids. V lost 6 bases to trimming and J lost 0 bases, with 14 bases between them. CDR3 residues: CASSQFWRDQETQYF. The CDR3 DNA reads as TGTGCCAGCAGCCAATTCTGGAGGGACCAAGAGACCCAGTACTTC.

This clonotype occurred a few times. The junction does not match germline at one end; this may be a read error. This chain joins TRBV20-1 and TRBJ2-3; TRBD2 agrees at 9 bases. Germline V CDR1 and CDR2: DFQATT, SNEGSKA (reference sequence). The CDR3 contains 15 residues. CDR3 in DNA: TGCAGTGCTACAACAGGGGCTAGCGGGATAGATTCGCAGTATTTT. Protein product: CSATTGASGIDSQYF.

This clonotype was counted at least ten times. V gene TRBV20-1 combines with J gene TRBJ2-1, with 11 bases lining up with TRBD2. CDR3 length: 14 amino acids. CDR1 and CDR2 (germline): DFQATT, SNEGSKA (reference sequence). CDR3 in DNA: TGCAGCGTTAGCGGGAGGGAACCAGGGAATGAGCAGTTCTTC. Its protein is CSVSGREPGNEQFF.

The V gene is TRBV3-1, the J gene TRBJ1-1, with 7 positions matching TRBD1. V lost 0 bases and J lost 1; bases outside the gene matches: 5. Germline loops: CDR1 LGHDT, CDR2 YNNKEL (reference sequence). There are 16 residues in the CDR3. The CDR3 sequence is CASSQDLRQGNTEAFF. The CDR3, as DNA: TGTGCCAGCAGCCAAGATCTGAGACAGGGGAACACTGAAGCTTTCTTT. Together with reference TRBV3-1 and TRBJ1-1, the CDR3 gives the full variable domain: DTAVSQTPKYLVTQMGNDKSIKCEQNLGHDTMYWYKQDSKKFLKIMFSYNNKELIINETVPNRFSPKSPDKAHLNLHINSLELGDSAVYFCASSQDLRQGNTEAFFGQGTRLTVV.

This chain joins TRBV19 and TRBJ1-1; D ambiguous. V was clipped by 7 bases and J by 0 bases, with 18 bases between them. The CDR3 extends over 16 amino acids. Per germline, CDR1 LNHDA and CDR2 SQIVND (reference sequence). CDR3 nucleotide sequence: TGTGCCAGTACCACTACCCGACGGGATATGAACACTGAAGCTTTCTTT. Its protein product is CASTTTRRDMNTEAFF.

This clonotype came up many times. The chain employs TRBV27 and TRBJ2-1, with 9 bases matching TRBD2. The CDR3 consists of 16 residues. V lost 4 bases and J lost 8; bases outside the gene matches: 12. The germline CDR1 and CDR2 sequences are MNHEY and SMNVEV (reference sequence). The CDR3 region is CASSSRASGNVYEQFF. Here the CDR3 DNA reads TGTGCCAGCAGTTCCCGTGCTAGCGGGAATGTTTATGAGCAGTTCTTC.

This clonotype was observed at least ten times. The V and J genes are TRBV6-1 and TRBJ1-1; 9 positions agree with TRBD1. CDR3 length equals 14 residues. Trimming removed 5 bases from V and 5 bases from J; junction bases left unmatched: 6. Germline CDR1 reads MNHNS; CDR2 reads SASEGT. This chain's CDR3 is CASSHDRGGTEAFF. CDR3 nucleotides: TGTGCCAGCAGTCACGACAGGGGGGGAACTGAAGCTTTCTTT.